The present entry profiles one T cell receptor (beta chain) with its context. Produced via immunoSEQ multiplex PCR; TCRdb's table is partial and in-frame only. The sample records fewer than 250,000 clones, about four fifths being singletons. These data are taken from a study of blood T cell repertoires in COVID-19. CDR3 size: 16 residues. Germline assignment: CDR1 LGHNA and CDR2 YNFKEQ. V was trimmed by 3 bases and J by 0 bases, leaving 14 bases between them. This receptor was obtained from a woman aged 55-70 years with COVID-19, enrolled during active disease. The material sequenced was peripheral blood. The V call is TRBV4-2, the J call TRBJ1-1; no firm D call. In nucleotides, the CDR3 is TGTGCCAGCAGCCACGCGACGATAGCCATGAACACTGAAGCTTTCTTT. The encoded protein is CASSHATIAMNTEAFF.